Listed here is a single T cell receptor beta chain. In the authors' workflow: Counts of nucleated cells, estimated from reference gene primer amplification, were obtained. Some clones are missing from TCRdb's copy, which holds only in-frame ones; the method was immunoSEQ multiplex PCR. For V, J and clone size, that table is used; D and trimming come from the DNA. This table has 200,000 to 300,000 clones, 80% to 85% appearing once. The CDR3 runs 18 residues. The germline V gene encodes CDR1 KGHSH and CDR2 LQKENI. Trimming at V came to 5 bases and at J to 0 bases, leaving 13 bases not matched to a gene. The data derive from a study of blood T cell repertoires in COVID-19. Study-level background: Acute and convalescent COVID-19 specimens originated in the United States, Italy and Spain. PBMCs, B-cell-depleted T cells, or T cells were the source of the cDNA or gDNA that made up the material.

This chain joins TRBV18 and TRBJ2-1, with 7 bases matching TRBD1. This sequence originates from a woman aged 35 to 49 who had recovered from COVID-19. Sequencing was done on a sample of peripheral blood. CDR3: CASSSKSGTDSSYNEQFF. The DNA for the CDR3 is TGTGCCAGCTCATCAAAGTCCGGGACAGATAGCTCCTACAATGAGCAGTTCTTC. The entire variable domain, with the rest obtained from reference TRBV18 and TRBJ2-1, is as follows: NAGVMQNPRHLVRRRGQEARLRCSPMKGHSHVYWYRQLPEEGLKFMVYLQKENIIDESGMPKERFSAEFPKEGPSILRIQQVVRGDSAAYFCASSSKSGTDSSYNEQFFGPGTRLTVL.